These 30 T cell receptor beta chains share one sample of origin, sequenced in a study of CD8+ T cells in alopecia areata. Treatment reported: oral pan-JAK inhibitor, 5-10 mg twice daily. Isolated RNA was reverse transcribed into cDNA used as the sequencing template. The repertoire was sequenced with immunoSEQ multiplex PCR; TCRdb's copy has only in-frame clones and lacks some. The data hold some 110,000 clones, with 58% observed a single time. Sequenced here: CD8+ T cells sorted from blood, sampled at week 4, from a patient treated with tofacitinib. These receptors all stem from a human donor with alopecia areata.

This chain uses TRBV7-9 with TRBJ2-1, with TRBD2 matching 9 bases. With 8 bases clipped from V and 3 bases from J, the junction kept 5 bases outside the gene matches. The CDR3 totals 14 residues. Germline CDR1 SEHNR, CDR2 FQNEAQ (reference sequence). Here the CDR3 reads CASGRAGGYNEQFF. The CDR3 bases are TGTGCCAGCGGCCGAGCGGGGGGCTACAATGAGCAGTTCTTC.

This rearrangement joins TRBV30 to TRBJ2-7; 10 bases are shared with TRBD1. The CDR3 is made up of 14 amino acids. Trimming at V came to 0 bases and at J to 6 bases, leaving 5 bases not matched to a gene. CDR1 is GTSNPN and CDR2 is SVGIG in the germline V gene (reference sequence). The CDR3 protein is CAWSVRQGASEQYF. As DNA, the CDR3 is TGTGCCTGGAGTGTACGACAGGGGGCCAGCGAGCAGTACTTC.

This rearrangement joins TRBV7-9 to TRBJ1-3; no clear D gene. This CDR3 comprises 13 residues. V gave up 3 bases and J gave up 3 bases, with 6 bases separating them. Germline CDR1 and CDR2: SEHNR and FQNEAQ (reference sequence). CDR3 sequence: CASSLGGGNTIYF. The CDR3, as DNA: TGTGCCAGCAGCTTGGGAGGTGGAAACACCATATATTTT.

V and J are TRBV14 and TRBJ2-2; possible D gene TRBD2, 5 bases. The CDR3 consists of 18 residues. Per the germline V gene, CDR1 is SGHDN and CDR2 is FVKESK. V shed 4 bases and J shed 6 bases, with 24 bases lying between them. The CDR3 sequence is CASSPWYVGNDPSGELFF. The CDR3 DNA sequence: TGTGCCAGCAGCCCGTGGTACGTCGGGAACGATCCCTCCGGGGAGCTGTTTTTT. The variable domain in full, with the rest retrieved from reference TRBV14 and TRBJ2-2, is EAGVTQFPSHSVIEKGQTVTLRCDPISGHDNLYWYRRVMGKEIKFLLHFVKESKQDESGMPNNRFLAERTGGTYSTLKVQPAELEDSGVYFCASSPWYVGNDPSGELFFGEGSRLTVL.

This clone was detected only a few times. This sequence joins TRBV29-1 and TRBJ2-1, with 11 positions matching TRBD2. V was pared by 1 base and J by 0 bases, with 5 bases of the junction left unmatched. The CDR3 runs to 17 residues. Looked up from germline, CDR1 is SQVTM and CDR2 is ANQGSEA. The CDR3 protein is CSVEGLAGGSSYNEQFF. In DNA, the CDR3 is TGCAGCGTTGAAGGTTTAGCGGGGGGGAGCTCCTACAATGAGCAGTTCTTC.

The chain uses TRBV7-9 and TRBJ2-2, with unresolved D. The CDR3 is 14 residues long. V lost 2 bases, J lost 4 bases, and 8 bases lay in between. Germline V gives CDR1 SEHNR, CDR2 FQNEAQ (reference sequence). In DNA form, the CDR3 reads TGTGCCAGCAGCTTACAGGAGAGCACCGGGGAGCTGTTTTTT. It specifies CASSLQESTGELFF.

This clone was detected ten times or more. The chain joins TRBV5-8 to TRBJ1-1; D is ambiguous. V was shortened by 4 bases and J by 3 bases, with 22 bases between the two germline ends. Per the germline V gene, CDR1 is SGHTS and CDR2 is YDEGEE. This CDR3 is built from 17 residues. CDR3 residues: CASSPWEVLRVYTEAFF. CDR3 nucleotide sequence: TGTGCCAGCAGCCCGTGGGAGGTCTTAAGGGTGTACACTGAAGCTTTCTTT.

This clone occurred a few times. This chain joins TRBV15 and TRBJ2-5, with 8 positions matching TRBD1. Germline CDR1 LNHNV, CDR2 YYDKDF (reference sequence). CDR3 size: 15 residues. With 1 base clipped from V and 5 bases from J, the junction kept 6 bases outside the gene matches. The CDR3 sequence is CATSRVEDREETQYF. CDR3 in DNA: TGTGCCACCAGCAGAGTGGAGGACAGGGAGGAGACCCAGTACTTC.

The chain is built from TRBV6-1 and TRBJ2-7; possible D gene TRBD2, 6 bases. V lost 1 base and J 1 base, leaving 11 bases between the germline ends. CDR1 and CDR2 from the germline V gene are MNHNS and SASEGT. This CDR3 region has 15 residues. The DNA for the CDR3 is TGTGCCAGCAGTGAAGAGGCGGGGCGGTCCTACGAGCAGTACTTC. This gives the protein CASSEEAGRSYEQYF.

This clone has more than one count but fewer than ten. J is TRBJ2-1 and V is TRBV29-1; D is tentatively TRBD1 or TRBD2 (6 bases each). The ends were cut back, 6 bases at V and 2 bases at J, with 14 bases in the middle. Germline assignment: CDR1 SQVTM and CDR2 ANQGSEA. The CDR3 runs to 14 residues. The CDR3 nucleotides read TGCAGCGTGAGGGGGGCCCGGACCTACAATGAGCAGTTCTTC. Translation: CSVRGARTYNEQFF.

The V gene is TRBV28, the J gene TRBJ2-2; D ambiguous. The germline V gene encodes CDR1 MDHEN and CDR2 SYDVKM. V dropped 1 base and J dropped 8 bases, with 8 bases sitting between them. The CDR3 is 13 amino acids. The CDR3 is CASSLSRPGELFF. The CDR3 region has the DNA TGTGCCAGCAGTTTATCCCGCCCAGGGGAGCTGTTTTTT.

The chain recombines TRBV30 with TRBJ1-1, with 11 bases aligning to TRBD1. The CDR3 contains 15 residues. Per germline, CDR1 GTSNPN and CDR2 SVGIG (reference sequence). With V trimmed by 3 bases and J by 3 bases, 6 bases remained unmatched. CDR3: CAWSPPGQGDTEAFF. CDR3 DNA sequence: TGTGCCTGGAGCCCTCCGGGACAGGGGGACACTGAAGCTTTCTTT.

Comment on this clone: At one boundary the junction diverges from the germline segment, which might be a read error. The rearrangement uses TRBV11-2 and TRBJ2-7; a possible D gene is TRBD1 (6 bases). The CDR3 spans 13 residues. Germline CDR1 SGHAT, CDR2 FQNNGV. Written as DNA, the CDR3 is TGTGCCGGCAGCTTCGGACAGTCCTACGAGCAGTACTTC. Its translation is CAGSFGQSYEQYF.

The chain combines TRBV7-9 with TRBJ2-3, with TRBD2 identical over 10 bases. The V gene end was trimmed by 5 bases and the J gene end by 5 bases; junction bases not matched to a gene: 7. This CDR3 is 15 amino acids long. Germline CDR1 and CDR2: SEHNR and FQNEAQ (reference sequence). CDR3 coding DNA: TGTGCCAGCAGCGATGCGGGACTAGCGATAGATACGCAGTATTTT. Translating gives CASSDAGLAIDTQYF.

The chain joins TRBV4-3 to TRBJ2-7; the D gene is possibly TRBD1 (6 bases). The ends were cut back, 3 bases at V and 6 bases at J, with 18 bases in the middle. CDR1 is LGHNA, CDR2 YSLEER, per germline. The length of the CDR3 is 15 residues. In nucleotides, the CDR3 is TGCGCCAGCAGCCAGGGGGCCGGACGGGACGGCGAGCAGTACTTC. Its translation is CASSQGAGRDGEQYF.

This clone was observed a few times. The V gene is TRBV4-1, the J gene TRBJ2-5, with 7 bases identical to TRBD1. V lost 4 bases to trimming and J lost 0 bases; unmatched junction nucleotides: 2. Germline V gene data show CDR1 as MGHRA and CDR2 as YSYEKL. The CDR3 has 14 residues. CDR3 DNA sequence: TGCGCCAGCAGCCGGGACAGAGACCAAGAGACCCAGTACTTC. This sequence encodes CASSRDRDQETQYF.

This clone ranks as medium-sized. V usage is TRBV11-2 and J usage is TRBJ2-1; D may be TRBD2 (5 bases). The CDR3 consists of 12 residues. Germline values: CDR1 SGHAT, CDR2 FQNNGV. Trimming took 5 bases from V and 8 from J, leaving 10 bases between them. The CDR3 loop reads CASSLAYDEQFF. CDR3 nucleotides: TGTGCCAGCAGCCTAGCATACGATGAGCAGTTCTTC.

The DNA for the CDR3 is TGCGCCAGCAGCCTACGGGCCGTTGAAGATACGCAGTATTTT. Its translation: CASSLRAVEDTQYF. The chain is built from TRBV4-1 and TRBJ2-3; no clear D gene. Germline lookup yields CDR1 MGHRA and CDR2 YSYEKL. This CDR3 is 14 amino acids long. The germline V and J ends were trimmed by 4 bases and 5 bases, with 13 bases remaining between them.

The sample holds a few counts of this clone. This chain links TRBV29-1 with TRBJ1-1; D is unresolved. Germline V lookup: CDR1 SQVTM, CDR2 ANQGSEA. V was shortened by 1 base and J by 4 bases, with 7 bases between the two germline ends. The length of the CDR3 is 12 residues. CDR3 coding DNA: TGCAGCGTTGAAGGGAAAGCCACTGAAGCTTTCTTT. It is translated as CSVEGKATEAFF.

This clone was detected only a few times. The rearrangement uses TRBV15 and TRBJ2-3; TRBD1 matches 10 bases. Germline CDR1 and CDR2: LNHNV and YYDKDF (reference sequence). V trimming: 5 bases; J trimming: 5 bases; junction bases outside the gene matches: 1. The CDR3 covers 13 residues. The CDR3 nucleotides are TGTGCCACCAGCGGGGACAGGGGAGATACGCAGTATTTT. Encoded protein: CATSGDRGDTQYF.

This clone came up a few times. The J gene is TRBJ2-7, the V gene TRBV6-5; D perhaps matches TRBD2 (7 bases). The CDR3 is 14 amino acids. The V end was cut by 5 bases, the J end by 4 bases, with 15 bases between. CDR1 is MNHEY, CDR2 SVGAGI, per germline. The CDR3 loop reads CASSLSGGAYEQYF. The DNA for the CDR3 is TGTGCCAGCAGTCTCTCGGGGGGCGCGTACGAGCAGTACTTC.

CDR3 nucleotide sequence: TGCGCCAGCACCTCCGGGACAGGGCTATTCAATGAGCAGTTCTTC. Amino acids: CASTSGTGLFNEQFF. V is TRBV10-2 and J is TRBJ2-1; 9 bases line up with TRBD1. Germline values: CDR1 WSHSY, CDR2 SAAADI. The CDR3 has 15 residues. After removal of 7 bases from V and 6 bases from J, the junction contained 10 bases not matched to a gene.

The genes are TRBV5-1 and TRBJ2-5; 7 bases line up with TRBD1. V was clipped by 4 bases and J by 2 bases; unmatched bases: 8. CDR1 and CDR2 (germline): SGHRS, YFSETQ. There are 15 residues in the CDR3. In nucleotides, the CDR3 is TGCGCCAGCAGCCACCGACAGGGCATTCAAGAGACCCAGTACTTC. The encoded protein is CASSHRQGIQETQYF.

This chain links TRBV11-2 with TRBJ1-2; no definite D call. Germline loops: CDR1 SGHAT, CDR2 FQNNGV. The ends were cut back, 6 bases at V and 1 base at J, with 6 bases in the middle. The CDR3 is 12 amino acids. CDR3 protein: CASRDLNYGYTF. Here the CDR3 DNA reads TGTGCCAGCAGAGACCTTAACTATGGCTACACCTTC.

The chain uses TRBV30 and TRBJ1-2; D unresolved. Trimming cost V 2 bases and J 1 base, with 11 bases left between them. The CDR3 runs 14 residues. Germline assignment: CDR1 GTSNPN and CDR2 SVGIG (reference sequence). The DNA of the CDR3 is TGTGCCTGGAGTCCCGGACGGAGTAACTATGGCTACACCTTC. It specifies CAWSPGRSNYGYTF.

V is TRBV27 and J is TRBJ2-7; TRBD1 agrees at 9 bases. Germline lookup yields CDR1 MNHEY and CDR2 SMNVEV (reference sequence). CDR3 size: 15 residues. The J segment lost 5 bases and the V segment lost 5 bases, leaving 10 bases of the junction unmatched. The DNA for the CDR3 is TGTGCCAGCAGTCCTACTCAGACAGGGGGAAACGAGCAGTACTTC. Encoded protein: CASSPTQTGGNEQYF.

The J gene is TRBJ2-2, the V gene TRBV25-1, with D possibly called TRBD1 or TRBD2 (5 bases each). The CDR3 spans 12 residues. From germline, CDR1 is MGHDK and CDR2 SYGVNS. Trimming stripped 8 bases from V and 3 bases from J, with 7 bases between. The CDR3, as DNA: TGTGCCAGCTTGGGGGACACCGGGGAGCTGTTTTTT. Protein product: CASLGDTGELFF.

The rearrangement uses TRBV14 and TRBJ2-7; D perhaps matches TRBD2 (5 bases). The V and J ends lost 2 bases and 7 bases respectively, with 15 bases between them. The CDR3 covers 14 residues. The germline V gene encodes CDR1 SGHDN and CDR2 FVKESK. CDR3 protein: CASSQMTGWEEQYF. In nucleotides, the CDR3 is TGTGCCAGCAGCCAAATGACCGGGTGGGAGGAGCAGTACTTC.

In this sample, this clone turned up a few times. This sequence joins TRBV30 and TRBJ1-1; TRBD1 might be the D (5 bases). CDR3 length: 13 amino acids. Germline V gives CDR1 GTSNPN, CDR2 SVGIG (reference sequence). Trimming cost V 5 bases and J 3 bases, with 13 bases left between them. This CDR3 reads CAWRDGDYTEAFF. CDR3 in DNA: TGTGCCTGGCGGGACGGCGATTACACTGAAGCTTTCTTT.

This chain connects TRBV30 to TRBJ1-1; possible D gene TRBD1, 6 bases. This CDR3 has 15 residues. CDR1 and CDR2 from the germline V gene are GTSNPN and SVGIG (reference sequence). V was clipped by 1 base and J by 1 base, with 13 bases between them. CDR3 in amino acids: CAWSGDGTPNTEAFF. CDR3 nucleotide sequence: TGTGCCTGGAGTGGAGATGGGACACCGAACACTGAAGCTTTCTTT.